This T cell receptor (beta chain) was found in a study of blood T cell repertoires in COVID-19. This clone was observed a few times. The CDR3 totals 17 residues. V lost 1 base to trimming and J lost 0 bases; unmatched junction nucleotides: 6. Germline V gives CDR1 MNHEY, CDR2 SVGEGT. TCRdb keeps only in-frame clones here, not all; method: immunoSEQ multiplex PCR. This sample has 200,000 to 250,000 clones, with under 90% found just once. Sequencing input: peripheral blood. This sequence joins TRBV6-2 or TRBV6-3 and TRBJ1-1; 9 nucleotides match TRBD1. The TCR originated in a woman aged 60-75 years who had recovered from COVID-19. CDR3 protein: CASSYWDRDPLNTEAFF. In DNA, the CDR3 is TGTGCCAGCAGTTACTGGGACAGGGACCCTTTGAACACTGAAGCTTTCTTT.